Listed here are 26 T cell receptor beta chains from one sample, sequenced in a study of T cell responses to AZD1222 COVID-19 vaccine. Assay: immunoSEQ multiplex PCR; the TCRdb copy retains only in-frame clones and omits some. Of 160,000 or so clones in the sample, 90% were seen once. Sequenced here: peripheral blood, sampled 28 days after the second AZD1222 dose. The receptors shown here come from an adult who received the AZD1222 COVID-19 vaccine.

V and J are TRBV5-1 and TRBJ2-7, with TRBD1 as a possible D gene (5 bases). The CDR3 has 13 residues. V lost 2 bases and J 2 bases, leaving 8 bases between the germline ends. Germline V CDR1 and CDR2: SGHRS, YFSETQ. Here the CDR3 reads CASSFDRAYEQYF. DNA of the CDR3: TGCGCCAGCAGCTTCGACAGAGCCTACGAGCAGTACTTC. Full variable domain (missing parts from reference TRBV5-1 and TRBJ2-7): KAGVTQTPRYLIKTRGQQVTLSCSPISGHRSVSWYQQTPGQGLQFLFEYFSETQRNKGNFPGRFSGRQFSNSRSEMNVSTLELGDSALYLCASSFDRAYEQYFGPGTRLTVT.

This chain connects TRBV5-1 to TRBJ1-1; unclear D gene. Germline V gene lookup returns CDR1 SGHRS and CDR2 YFSETQ. V lost 3 bases to trimming and J lost 3 bases, with 3 bases between them. The CDR3 consists of 11 residues. CDR3 residues: CASSSDTEAFF. DNA for the CDR3: TGCGCCAGCAGCTCGGACACTGAAGCTTTCTTT. Drawing the rest from reference TRBV5-1 and TRBJ1-1, the complete variable domain is KAGVTQTPRYLIKTRGQQVTLSCSPISGHRSVSWYQQTPGQGLQFLFEYFSETQRNKGNFPGRFSGRQFSNSRSEMNVSTLELGDSALYLCASSSDTEAFFGQGTRLTVV.

The chain employs TRBV3-1 (or the pseudogene TRBV3-2) and TRBJ2-5; D is uncertain. There are 16 residues in the CDR3. Germline CDR1 reads LGHDT; CDR2 reads YNNKEL (reference sequence). V gave up 4 bases and J gave up 4 bases, with 19 bases separating them. The CDR3 spells CASSPQAYLIGETQYF. CDR3 in DNA: TGTGCCAGCAGCCCGCAAGCGTACTTGATAGGAGAGACCCAGTACTTC.

This clone was seen ten or more times. This chain joins TRBV30 and TRBJ2-2; D perhaps matches TRBD2 (5 bases). Germline V gives CDR1 GTSNPN, CDR2 SVGIG (reference sequence). The CDR3 spans 13 residues. With 0 bases removed from V and 7 bases from J, the gap between germline ends came to 9 bases. CDR3 region: CAWSVSGSGELFF. CDR3 nucleotide sequence: TGTGCCTGGAGTGTATCGGGGAGCGGGGAGCTGTTTTTT. The variable domain in full, with the rest retrieved from reference TRBV30 and TRBJ2-2, is SQTIHQWPATLVQPVGSPLSLECTVEGTSNPNLYWYRQAAGRGLQLLFYSVGIGQISSEVPQNLSASRPQDRQFILSSKKLLLSDSGFYLCAWSVSGSGELFFGEGSRLTVL.

This chain links TRBV28 with TRBJ1-2; a weak D match, TRBD1 (5 bases). Trimming took off 4 bases at V and 6 bases at J, with 15 bases between the two ends. CDR3 size: 14 residues. Per germline, CDR1 MDHEN and CDR2 SYDVKM. This CDR3 is CASSSQGTLHGYTF. DNA of the CDR3: TGTGCCAGCAGTTCGCAGGGTACTCTCCATGGCTACACCTTC.

The CDR3 DNA reads as TGTGCCAGCAGCGTAGCTCGGCAGGGTATGGGCGGGGAGCTGTTTTTT. This sequence encodes CASSVARQGMGGELFF. This chain joins TRBV9 and TRBJ2-2; weak D call: TRBD1 (5 bases). The germline V and J ends were trimmed by 0 bases and 7 bases, with 16 bases remaining between them. The CDR3 is made up of 16 amino acids. Germline V gene sequence: CDR1 SGDLS, CDR2 YYNGEE.

V gene TRBV2 combines with J gene TRBJ1-1, with TRBD1 identical over 8 bases. CDR1 and CDR2 (germline): SNHLY, FYNNEI. The CDR3 has 15 amino acids. V lost 5 bases, J lost 3 bases, and 8 bases stayed unmatched. This CDR3 is CASSWRQGMDTEAFF. CDR3 coding DNA: TGTGCCAGCAGTTGGAGACAGGGGATGGACACTGAAGCTTTCTTT.

This chain connects TRBV2 to TRBJ1-1, with 7 bases identical to TRBD1. Germline CDR1 and CDR2: SNHLY and FYNNEI. The V segment lost 8 bases and the J segment 1 base; nucleotides outside the gene matches: 4. The CDR3 has 13 amino acids. CDR3 DNA: TGTGCCAGCCGAAGACAGGGGAACACTGAAGCTTTCTTT. Translated: CASRRQGNTEAFF.

Only a few counts were recorded for this clone. The gene calls are TRBV10-3 and TRBJ2-1; 10 bases are shared with TRBD2. CDR1 is ENHRY and CDR2 is SYGVKD in the germline V gene. The CDR3 contains 15 residues. Trimming cost V 7 bases and J 7 bases; bases outside gene matches: 10. The CDR3 loop reads CAINPSGGGRNEQFF. For the CDR3, the DNA is TGTGCCATCAACCCTAGCGGGGGAGGTAGAAATGAGCAGTTCTTC.

The genes are TRBV5-6 and TRBJ1-2; D is ambiguous. CDR1 SGHDT and CDR2 YYEEEE come from the germline V gene. This CDR3 spans 15 amino acids. The V gene lost 2 bases and the J gene lost 4 bases, with 15 bases spanning the gap. CDR3 region: CASSFGPPGAYGYTF. The CDR3, as DNA: TGTGCCAGCAGCTTCGGCCCCCCAGGAGCCTATGGCTACACCTTC. The full variable domain, rest sourced from reference TRBV5-6 and TRBJ1-2, is DAGVTQSPTHLIKTRGQQVTLRCSPKSGHDTVSWYQQALGQGPQFIFQYYEEEERQRGNFPDRFSGHQFPNYSSELNVNALLLGDSALYLCASSFGPPGAYGYTFGSGTRLTVV.

The chain couples TRBV12-3 or TRBV12-4 to TRBJ2-7, with 10 bases that match TRBD1. This CDR3 contains 13 residues. V trimming: 4 bases; J trimming: 4 bases; junction bases outside the gene matches: 1. CDR3 coding DNA: TGTGCCAGCAGTTGGGACAGGGGTTACGAGCAGTACTTC. It yields the protein CASSWDRGYEQYF.

The J gene is TRBJ1-2, the V gene TRBV27; the D gene is possibly TRBD1 (6 bases). V lost 3 bases and J lost 4, with 15 bases in between. Germline-derived CDR1 and CDR2 are MNHEY and SMNVEV (reference sequence). The CDR3 contains 15 residues. The CDR3 loop reads CASSFSGARSYGYTF. For the CDR3, the DNA is TGTGCCAGCAGTTTCTCGGGGGCGCGCAGCTATGGCTACACCTTC.

The chain joins TRBV30 to TRBJ1-1; no definite D call. The CDR3 has 12 amino acids. Trimming took 0 bases from V and 10 from J, leaving 12 bases between them. The germline gives CDR1 GTSNPN, CDR2 SVGIG (reference sequence). CDR3 nucleotide sequence: TGTGCCTGGAGTGTTGTTCCCGCAGGAGCTTTCTTT. It codes for CAWSVVPAGAFF.

The rearrangement uses TRBV5-4 and TRBJ1-1, with D tentatively TRBD1 (6 bases). The CDR3 is 15 amino acids. V gave up 4 bases and J gave up 4 bases, with 17 bases separating them. Germline loops: CDR1 SGHNT, CDR2 YYREEE (reference sequence). The CDR3 is CASSRPGELGTEAFF. The CDR3 DNA reads TGTGCCAGCAGCCGGCCAGGGGAGCTAGGCACTGAAGCTTTCTTT.

This chain uses TRBV29-1 with TRBJ2-7; 8 bases fit TRBD2. After removal of 2 bases from V and 3 bases from J, the junction contained 6 bases not matched to a gene. The CDR3 has 14 amino acids. Germline CDR1 reads SQVTM; CDR2 reads ANQGSEA. CDR3 nucleotides: TGCAGCGTTGAAAGCACTAGCGGCCGCTACGAGCAGTACTTC. Translated: CSVESTSGRYEQYF.

The chain couples TRBV2 to TRBJ1-1; D perhaps matches TRBD1 (6 bases). The germline CDR1 and CDR2 sequences are SNHLY and FYNNEI. The V and J ends lost 5 bases and 11 bases respectively, with 15 bases between them. The CDR3 is 12 amino acids. The CDR3 sequence: CASSNRTVRAFF. DNA for the CDR3: TGTGCCAGCAGTAACCGGACAGTTAGGGCTTTCTTT.

J is TRBJ1-1 and V is TRBV12-3 or TRBV12-4; D ambiguous. CDR3 length equals 12 residues. Trimming pared 6 bases from V and 0 bases from J, leaving 5 bases between. The CDR3 protein is CASRALNTEAFF. DNA for the CDR3: TGTGCCAGCAGGGCCTTGAACACTGAAGCTTTCTTT.

V is TRBV25-1 and J is TRBJ1-2, with TRBD1 as a possible D gene (5 bases). Looked up from germline, CDR1 is MGHDK and CDR2 is SYGVNS. The CDR3 sequence is 15 residues long. The V and J ends lost 6 bases and 2 bases respectively, with 16 bases between them. CDR3: CASRGERGLNYGYTF. CDR3 in DNA: TGTGCCAGCAGGGGTGAGCGGGGCCTAAACTATGGCTACACCTTC.

The chain combines TRBV5-8 with TRBJ1-4; D perhaps matches TRBD1 (6 bases). The CDR3 runs to 11 residues. V was trimmed by 4 bases and J by 13 bases, leaving 11 bases between them. Germline loops: CDR1 SGHTS, CDR2 YDEGEE. The CDR3 bases are TGTGCCAGCAGCCCGAGGGGGAGACTGTTTTTT. It yields the protein CASSPRGRLFF.

The chain has TRBV14 and TRBJ1-1; maybe TRBD1 (5 bases). The V gene's germline CDR1 is SGHDN and CDR2 FVKESK. The CDR3 sequence is 13 residues long. V was cut by 8 bases and J by 1 base, with 11 bases left in between. CDR3 DNA sequence: TGTGCCAGCGGAGAGGGGCGGAACACTGAAGCTTTCTTT. Amino acids: CASGEGRNTEAFF.

The CDR3 DNA sequence: TGTGCCACCAGTGATTTGAGGGACGGCTACACCTTC. It specifies CATSDLRDGYTF. The chain couples TRBV24-1 to TRBJ1-2, with a tentative D call TRBD1 (5 bases). V lost 0 bases and J 8 bases, leaving 6 bases between the germline ends. The CDR3 consists of 12 residues. CDR1 is KGHDR, CDR2 SFDVKD, per germline.

This chain joins TRBV2 and TRBJ1-2; D unclear. This CDR3 region has 16 residues. Germline V gene data show CDR1 as SNHLY and CDR2 as FYNNEI. The V end was cut by 3 bases, the J end by 6 bases, with 20 bases between. Written as DNA, the CDR3 is TGTGCCAGCAGTGACCAGGCTGGCAGGACGTTAGATGGCTACACCTTC. Its translation is CASSDQAGRTLDGYTF.

This sequence joins TRBV7-3 and TRBJ2-6, with D possibly TRBD1 on 6 matching bases. CDR3 length: 14 amino acids. Looked up from germline, CDR1 is SGHTA and CDR2 is FQGTGA. The ends were cut back, 5 bases at V and 2 bases at J, with 7 bases in the middle. DNA of the CDR3: TGTGCCAGCAGCACAGGGACTGGGGCCAACGTCCTGACTTTC. Its protein is CASSTGTGANVLTF.

The CDR3 is CASSLRQGTGANVLTF. The CDR3 region has the DNA TGTGCCAGCAGTTTAAGGCAAGGGACTGGGGCCAACGTCCTGACTTTC. The chain recombines TRBV27 with TRBJ2-6; D is ambiguous. V was clipped by 2 bases and J by 2 bases, with 10 bases between them. CDR1 MNHEY and CDR2 SMNVEV come from the germline V gene (reference sequence). The CDR3 is made up of 16 amino acids.

The chain is built from TRBV5-1 and TRBJ2-3; D is perhaps TRBD2 (7 bases). Trimming removed 4 bases at V and 2 bases at J, with 11 bases between. Germline V gene data show CDR1 as SGHRS and CDR2 as YFSETQ. This CDR3 is built from 14 residues. This CDR3 is CASSQGTITDTQYF. CDR3 sequence (DNA): TGCGCCAGCAGCCAGGGGACTATCACAGATACGCAGTATTTT.

This chain links TRBV7-9 with TRBJ1-1; D gene unclear. The CDR3 extends over 14 amino acids. CDR1 is SEHNR, CDR2 FQNEAQ, per germline (reference sequence). Between the trimmed V and J ends, which lost 2 bases and 5 bases, there was a span of 12 bases. In DNA, the CDR3 is TGTGCCAGCAGCTTACCGGTTCGGGGTACTGAAGCTTTCTTT. This gives the protein CASSLPVRGTEAFF.